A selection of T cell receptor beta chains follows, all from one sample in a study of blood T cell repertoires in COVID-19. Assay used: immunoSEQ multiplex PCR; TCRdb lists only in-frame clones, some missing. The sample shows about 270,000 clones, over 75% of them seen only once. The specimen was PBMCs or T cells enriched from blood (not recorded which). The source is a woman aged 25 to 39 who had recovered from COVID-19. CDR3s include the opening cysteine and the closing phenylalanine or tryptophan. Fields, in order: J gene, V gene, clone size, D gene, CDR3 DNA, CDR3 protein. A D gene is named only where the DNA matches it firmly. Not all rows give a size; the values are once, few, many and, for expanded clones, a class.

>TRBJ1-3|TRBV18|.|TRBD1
TGTGCCAGCTCAAGAGAGACAGGGTACTCTGGAAACACCATATATTTT
CASSRETGYSGNTIYF
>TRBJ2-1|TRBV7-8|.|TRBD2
TGTGCCAGCACCCCATGGGGGGGGGAAGGCCAGGAGCAGTTCTTC
CASTPWGGEGQEQFF
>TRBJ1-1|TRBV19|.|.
TGTGCCAGTAGTATTTCTCTGAACACTGAAGCTTTCTTT
CASSISLNTEAFF
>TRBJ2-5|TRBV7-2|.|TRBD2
TGTGCCAGCAGCTTAGCGGCTAGCGGGGGGCCCCAGTACTTC
CASSLAASGGPQYF
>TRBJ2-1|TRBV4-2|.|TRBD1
TGTGCCAGCAGCCAAGGACAGGGTATCGATGAGCAGTTCTTC
CASSQGQGIDEQFF
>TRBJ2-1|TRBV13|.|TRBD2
TGTGCCAGCAGCTTAGGGACTAGCGGCTACAATGAGCAGTTCTTC
CASSLGTSGYNEQFF
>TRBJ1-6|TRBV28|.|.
TGTGCCAGCAGTGCCGCGGCGGGTAATGGGTCACCCCTCCACTTT
CASSAAAGNGSPLHF
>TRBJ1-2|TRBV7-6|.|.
TGTGCCAGCAGCGCGTCGGACAGTTATAACTATGGCTACACCTTC
CASSASDSYNYGYTF
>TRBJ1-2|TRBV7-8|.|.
TGTGCCAGCAGCTTCAGACCAGGGGCTACTAACTATGGCTACACCTTC
CASSFRPGATNYGYTF
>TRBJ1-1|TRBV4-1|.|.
TGCGCCAGCAGCCAACGAGGCTCGACTGAAGCTTTCTTT
CASSQRGSTEAFF
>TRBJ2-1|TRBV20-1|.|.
TGCAGTGCTCGGACAGTTAGTGAGCAGTTCTTC
CSARTVSEQFF
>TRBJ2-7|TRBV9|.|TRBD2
TGTGCCAGCAGCGTAGGTGGCGGGAGGGGTTACGAGCAGTACTTC
CASSVGGGRGYEQYF
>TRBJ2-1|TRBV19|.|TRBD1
TGTGCCAGTAGTATGTCTGGACAGGGTATCTCCAATGAGCAGTTCTTC
CASSMSGQGISNEQFF
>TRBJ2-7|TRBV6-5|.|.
TGTGCCAGCAGTTGGGCAGTGAGCTACGAGCAGTACTTC
CASSWAVSYEQYF
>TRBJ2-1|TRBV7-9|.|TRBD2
TGTGCCAGCAGCTTAGCTAGCGGGAGGTTGGATGAGCAGTTCTTC
CASSLASGRLDEQFF
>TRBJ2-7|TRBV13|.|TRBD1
TGTGCCAGCAGCACTAGACAGGGGGCGGCCGTCGAGCAGTACTTC
CASSTRQGAAVEQYF
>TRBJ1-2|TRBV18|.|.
TGTGCCAGCTCACCGGACAGTAAAGACAACTATGGCTACACCTTC
CASSPDSKDNYGYTF
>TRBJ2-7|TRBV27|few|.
TGTGCCAGCAGAAGGACATATTCCTACGAGCAGTACTTC
CASRRTYSYEQYF
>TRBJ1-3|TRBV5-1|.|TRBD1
TGCGCCAGCAGCTTGGCGGCAGGGGGAAGCGCTGTTGGAAACACCATATATTTT
CASSLAAGGSAVGNTIYF
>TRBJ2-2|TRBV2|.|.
TGTGCCAGCAGTGTTGAGGGGGTAGGGGAGCTGTTTTTT
CASSVEGVGELFF
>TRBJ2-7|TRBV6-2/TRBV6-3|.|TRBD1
TGTGCCAGCAGCCGGGGACAGGGATCCTACGAGCAGTACTTC
CASSRGQGSYEQYF
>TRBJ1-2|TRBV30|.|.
TGTGCCTGGAGTCCTCAGGGGACACACTATGGCTACACCTTC
CAWSPQGTHYGYTF
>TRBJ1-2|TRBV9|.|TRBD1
TGTGCCAGCAGCGCCGGGGGACAGGGGTGGAAATATGGCTACACCTTC
CASSAGGQGWKYGYTF
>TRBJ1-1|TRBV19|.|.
TGTGCCAGTAACCAGGGGCCGGGGTCTGAAGCTTTCTTT
CASNQGPGSEAFF
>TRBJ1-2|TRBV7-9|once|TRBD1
TGTGCCAGCAGCTTAGATGGGACAGGGCACCATGGCTACACCTTC
CASSLDGTGHHGYTF
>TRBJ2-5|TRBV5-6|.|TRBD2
TGTGCCCGCGGGGGGCGGGGGGGCGAAGAGACCCAGTACTTC
CARGGRGGEETQYF
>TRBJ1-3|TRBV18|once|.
TGTGCCAGCTTACGGGGAGGCTCTGGAAACACCATATATTTT
CASLRGGSGNTIYF
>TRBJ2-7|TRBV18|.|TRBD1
TGTGCCAGCTCGGCCGGGACAGGGTGGGAGCAGTACTTC
CASSAGTGWEQYF
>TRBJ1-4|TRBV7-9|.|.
TGTGCCAGCAGCTTAGGCGTCGTGGGGCCAACTAATGAAAAACTGTTTTTT
CASSLGVVGPTNEKLFF
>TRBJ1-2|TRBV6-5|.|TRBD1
TGTGCCAGCAGCGCCCTGACAGGGTCGGTCTACACCTTC
CASSALTGSVYTF
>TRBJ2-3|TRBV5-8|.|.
TGTGCCAGCAGCTTGTATCCTGCAAAGGACTACCACACAGATACGCAGTATTTT
CASSLYPAKDYHTDTQYF
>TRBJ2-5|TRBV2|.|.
TGTGCCAGCAGTGGAAACCCTCTGGAGGAGACCCAGTACTTC
CASSGNPLEETQYF
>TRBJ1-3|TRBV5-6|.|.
TGTGCCAGCAGCGACGGCCAGGGGAACACCATATATTTT
CASSDGQGNTIYF
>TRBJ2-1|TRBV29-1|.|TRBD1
TGCAGCGTTCTCCACATTTCCTCGACAGGGGGAGGCAATGAGCAGTTCTTC
CSVLHISSTGGGNEQFF
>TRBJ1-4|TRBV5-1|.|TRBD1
TGCGCCAGCAGCTTGATGGGACAGGGTTATTCGTCCTCTGAAAAACTGTTTTTT
CASSLMGQGYSSSEKLFF
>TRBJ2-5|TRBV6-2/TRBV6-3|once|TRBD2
TGTGCCAGCAGTTACCCCGCCGGCGGGGGGGAAGAGACCCAGTACTTC
CASSYPAGGGEETQYF
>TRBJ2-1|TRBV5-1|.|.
TGCGCCAGCAGCTTTCGTCTCCATGAGCAGTTCTTC
CASSFRLHEQFF
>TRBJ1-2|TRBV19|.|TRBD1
TGTGCCAGCGCCCTAGGGGGCGAGGACTATGGCTACACCTTC
CASALGGEDYGYTF
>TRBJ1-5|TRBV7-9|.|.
TGTGCCAGCAGCTTAGCGGGGAGTCAGCCCCAGCATTTT
CASSLAGSQPQHF
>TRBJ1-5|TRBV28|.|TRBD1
TGTGCCAGCGGGGGACAGGGCGGACAGCCCCAGCATTTT
CASGGQGGQPQHF
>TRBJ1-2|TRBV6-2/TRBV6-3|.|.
TGTGCCAGCAGATACGGGGAGTATGGCTACACCTTC
CASRYGEYGYTF
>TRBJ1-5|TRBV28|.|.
TGTGCCAGCAGTGGCAGGGATCAGCCCCAGCATTTT
CASSGRDQPQHF
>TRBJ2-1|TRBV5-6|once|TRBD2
TGTGCCAGCAGCTTGGATATAGCGGGAGGTGATTTTGGTGAGCAGTTCTTC
CASSLDIAGGDFGEQFF
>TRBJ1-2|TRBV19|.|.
TGTGCCAGTAGTATTCCGGGGAACTATGGCTACACCTTC
CASSIPGNYGYTF
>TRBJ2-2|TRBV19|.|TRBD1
TGTGCCAGTAGTAACTTAAGGGACAGGGGGGTAACCGGGGAGCTGTTTTTT
CASSNLRDRGVTGELFF
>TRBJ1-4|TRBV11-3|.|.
TGTGCCAGCAGCTTGGGGCTGTTCCCTTCAACTAATGAAAAACTGTTTTTT
CASSLGLFPSTNEKLFF
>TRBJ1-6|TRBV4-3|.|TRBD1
TGCGCCAGCAGCCAAGATCCAGGGGGCGGTTCACCCCTCCACTTT
CASSQDPGGGSPLHF
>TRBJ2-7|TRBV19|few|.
TGTGCCAGTAGTCGACGACGGGACATGTCATACGAGCAGTACTTC
CASSRRRDMSYEQYF
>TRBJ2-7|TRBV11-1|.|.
TGTGCCAGCAAGTCCGGATGGGGAGTTCACGAGCAGTACTTC
CASKSGWGVHEQYF
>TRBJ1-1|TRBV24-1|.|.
TGTGCCACCAGTGAGCAGGGGCGAGCTGAAGCTTTCTTT
CATSEQGRAEAFF
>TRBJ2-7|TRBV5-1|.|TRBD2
TGCGCCAGCAGCTTGAGGTCTAGCGGGAGTTCCTACGAGCAGTACTTC
CASSLRSSGSSYEQYF
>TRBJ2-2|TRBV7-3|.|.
TGTGCCAGCAGCCGTGGGGCCCTGCGGGGGGAGCTGTTTTTT
CASSRGALRGELFF
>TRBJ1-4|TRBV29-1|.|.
TGCAGCGTTGGCGGCGGGCAACGGGCGGAAAAACTGTTTTTT
CSVGGGQRAEKLFF
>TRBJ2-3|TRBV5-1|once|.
TGCGCCAGCAGCTTGTTTAGGGCCCAAGGGGGAGATACGCAGTATTTT
CASSLFRAQGGDTQYF
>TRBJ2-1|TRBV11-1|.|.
TGTGCCAGCAGCTTGTCCCAGGAGCAGTTCTTC
CASSLSQEQFF
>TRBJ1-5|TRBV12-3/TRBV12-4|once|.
TGTGCCAGCAGTTTAGGGGCCGTCCAGCCCCAGCATTTT
CASSLGAVQPQHF
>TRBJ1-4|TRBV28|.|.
TGTGCCAGCAGTTTTAGTAGTCGAAAACTGTTTTTT
CASSFSSRKLFF
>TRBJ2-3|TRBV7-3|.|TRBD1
TGTGCCAGCAGTTCGGACAGGGGGCGCACAGATACGCAGTATTTT
CASSSDRGRTDTQYF
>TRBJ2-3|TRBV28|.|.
TGTGCCAGCAGTTTACAGACACATACGCAGTATTTT
CASSLQTHTQYF
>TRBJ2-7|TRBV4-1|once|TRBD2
TGCGCCAGCAGCCAAGTGGTGGCGGGGAGGGGGCAGTACTTC
CASSQVVAGRGQYF